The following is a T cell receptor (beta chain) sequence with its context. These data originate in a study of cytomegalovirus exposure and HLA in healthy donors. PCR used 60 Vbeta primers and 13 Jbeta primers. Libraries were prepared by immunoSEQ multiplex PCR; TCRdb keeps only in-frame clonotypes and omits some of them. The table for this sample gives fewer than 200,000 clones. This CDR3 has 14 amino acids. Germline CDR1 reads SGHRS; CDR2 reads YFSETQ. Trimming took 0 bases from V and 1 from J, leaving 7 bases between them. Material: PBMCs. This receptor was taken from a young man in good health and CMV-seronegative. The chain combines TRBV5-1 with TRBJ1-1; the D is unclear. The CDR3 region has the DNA TGCGCCAGCAGCTTGGCTACCACGAACACTGAAGCTTTCTTT. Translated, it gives CASSLATTNTEAFF.